The next 10 T cell receptor beta chains were all read from a single sample in a study of shared clonotypes between healthy human individuals. The data were produced by immunoSEQ multiplex PCR, yet TCRdb's version contains in-frame clones alone and is incomplete. The repertoire holds over 2 million clones, roughly 95% seen once, with 0.1% to 0.15% in the top ten. The sample comprised naive CD4+ T cells sorted from blood. Subset: CD45RA+ positively selected. These receptors came from a man between 18 and 35 years old in good health.

The genes are TRBV30 and TRBJ1-5; no firm D call. The CDR3 consists of 15 residues. The germline V gene encodes CDR1 GTSNPN and CDR2 SVGIG (reference sequence). V was shortened by 2 bases and J by 1 base, with 12 bases between the two germline ends. The CDR3: CAWSSWGGSNQPQHF. CDR3 DNA sequence: TGTGCCTGGAGTTCGTGGGGAGGGAGCAATCAGCCCCAGCATTTT. The whole variable domain, filled in from reference TRBV30 and TRBJ1-5, reads SQTIHQWPATLVQPVGSPLSLECTVEGTSNPNLYWYRQAAGRGLQLLFYSVGIGQISSEVPQNLSASRPQDRQFILSSKKLLLSDSGFYLCAWSSWGGSNQPQHFGDGTRLSIL.

The chain has TRBV7-2 and TRBJ1-1; 7 bases are shared with TRBD1. The CDR3 covers 15 residues. Per the germline V gene, CDR1 is SGHTA and CDR2 is FQGNSA. J lost 4 bases, V lost 6 bases, and 11 bases had no gene match. The CDR3 bases are TGTGCCAGCAGAACAGGGGTCGTATCCAGCACTGAAGCTTTCTTT. It yields the protein CASRTGVVSSTEAFF.

The rearrangement uses TRBV6-5 and TRBJ1-6; 7 nucleotides line up with TRBD1. CDR3 size: 13 residues. CDR1 MNHEY and CDR2 SVGAGI come from the germline V gene. The J segment lost 10 bases and the V segment lost 6 bases, leaving 6 bases of the junction unmatched. Written as DNA, the CDR3 is TGTGCCAGCAGAGGACAGGTTGGCTCACCCCTCCACTTT. Protein product: CASRGQVGSPLHF.

The genes are TRBV5-5 and TRBJ1-4; TRBD1 might be the D (6 bases). The germline V gene has CDR1 SGHKS and CDR2 YYEKEE (reference sequence). Trimming cost V 1 base and J 8 bases, with 18 bases left between them. The CDR3 covers 16 residues. The CDR3 protein is CASSLTGQSAGEKLFF. CDR3 bases: TGTGCCAGCAGCTTGACAGGACAGTCGGCCGGGGAAAAACTGTTTTTT.

The rearrangement joins TRBV11-2 to TRBJ2-7, with a tentative D call TRBD1 (6 bases). The CDR3 runs 16 residues. Germline values: CDR1 SGHAT, CDR2 FQNNGV. The V and J ends lost 5 bases and 0 bases respectively, with 17 bases between them. CDR3 sequence reads: CASSPIRDKSSYEQYF. The CDR3 region has the DNA TGTGCCAGCAGCCCCATTCGGGACAAGAGCTCCTACGAGCAGTACTTC.

The gene calls are TRBV7-2 and TRBJ2-2; 9 bases match TRBD1. The CDR3 runs to 15 residues. Germline CDR1 and CDR2: SGHTA and FQGNSA. Germline trimming cut 7 bases from V and 4 bases from J; bases unmatched to any gene: 7. CDR3 region: CASITGGLATGELFF. The CDR3 nucleotides are TGTGCCAGCATCACAGGGGGCTTAGCCACCGGGGAGCTGTTTTTT. Filled out from reference TRBV7-2 and TRBJ2-2, the complete variable domain reads GAGVSQSPSNKVTEKGKDVELRCDPISGHTALYWYRQSLGQGLEFLIYFQGNSAPDKSGLPSDRFSAERTGGSVSTLTIQRTQQEDSAVYLCASITGGLATGELFFGEGSRLTVL.

This sequence joins TRBV27 and TRBJ2-7; D perhaps matches TRBD2 (5 bases). The CDR3 has 14 residues. V was shortened by 7 bases and J by 3 bases, with 16 bases between the two germline ends. Per the germline V gene, CDR1 is MNHEY and CDR2 is SMNVEV (reference sequence). This CDR3 is CASMGVGNYYEQYF. CDR3 sequence (DNA): TGTGCCAGCATGGGAGTGGGTAACTACTACGAGCAGTACTTC.

Concerning this clone itself: A much larger clone differs from this one at a single base, so this may be a read error. The V and J genes are TRBV5-4 and TRBJ2-3; D is unresolved. V lost 2 bases to trimming and J lost 4 bases, with 2 bases between them. This CDR3 is 11 amino acids long. Germline V lookup: CDR1 SGHNT, CDR2 YYREEE (reference sequence). In DNA form, the CDR3 reads TGTGCCAGCAGCTTTGCAGATACGCAGTATTTT. Its translation is CASSFADTQYF.

The rearrangement uses TRBV29-1 and TRBJ1-2; no firm D call. Germline V gives CDR1 SQVTM, CDR2 ANQGSEA. The V and J ends lost 3 bases and 10 bases respectively, with 9 bases between them. This CDR3 is built from 10 residues. DNA of the CDR3: TGCAGCGTTGAGTCCCCGGTCTACACCTTC. Its translation is CSVESPVYTF. The whole variable domain, remainder taken from reference TRBV29-1 and TRBJ1-2, is SAVISQKPSRDICQRGTSLTIQCQVDSQVTMMFWYRQQPGQSLTLIATANQGSEATYESGFVIDKFPISRPNLTFSTLTVSNMSPEDSSIYLCSVESPVYTFGSGTRLTVV.

The CDR3 DNA sequence: TGTGCCAGCAGTGTTGGGGGGCGGCGAGCTTTCTTT. This gives the protein CASSVGGRRAFF. This chain links TRBV6-1 with TRBJ1-1; perhaps TRBD1 as D (6 bases). V lost 4 bases, J lost 10 bases, and 13 bases lay in between. Germline CDR1 MNHNS, CDR2 SASEGT. The CDR3 is made up of 12 amino acids.